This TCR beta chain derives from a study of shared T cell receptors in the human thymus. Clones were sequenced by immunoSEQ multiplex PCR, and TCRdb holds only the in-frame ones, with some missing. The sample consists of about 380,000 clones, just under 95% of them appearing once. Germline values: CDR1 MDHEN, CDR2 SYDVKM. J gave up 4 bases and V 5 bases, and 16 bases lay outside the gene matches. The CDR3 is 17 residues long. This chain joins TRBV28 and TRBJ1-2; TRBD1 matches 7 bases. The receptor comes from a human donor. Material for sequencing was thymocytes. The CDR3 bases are TGTGCCAGCAGTCCCGCGTCAGGGGGAACCGTTCCCTATGGCTACACCTTC. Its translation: CASSPASGGTVPYGYTF.